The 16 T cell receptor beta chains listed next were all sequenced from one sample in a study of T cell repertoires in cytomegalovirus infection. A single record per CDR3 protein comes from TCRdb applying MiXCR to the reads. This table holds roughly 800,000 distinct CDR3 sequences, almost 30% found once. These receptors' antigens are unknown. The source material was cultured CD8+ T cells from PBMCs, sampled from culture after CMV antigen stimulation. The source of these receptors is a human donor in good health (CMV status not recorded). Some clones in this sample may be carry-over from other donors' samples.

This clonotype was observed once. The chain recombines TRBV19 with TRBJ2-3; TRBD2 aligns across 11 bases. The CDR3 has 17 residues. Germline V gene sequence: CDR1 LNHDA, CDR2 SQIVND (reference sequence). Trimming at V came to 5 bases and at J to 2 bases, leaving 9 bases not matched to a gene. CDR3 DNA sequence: TGTGCCAGTAGTCCGGTAGCGGGGGGGCCATTCACAGATACGCAGTATTTT. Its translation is CASSPVAGGPFTDTQYF.

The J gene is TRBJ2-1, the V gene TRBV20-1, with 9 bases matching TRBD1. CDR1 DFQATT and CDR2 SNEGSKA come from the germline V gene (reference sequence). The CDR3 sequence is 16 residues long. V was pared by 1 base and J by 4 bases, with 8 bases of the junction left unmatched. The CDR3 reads CSARAPGTGTYNEQFF. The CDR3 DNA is TGCAGTGCTAGAGCCCCCGGGACAGGGACGTACAATGAGCAGTTCTTC.

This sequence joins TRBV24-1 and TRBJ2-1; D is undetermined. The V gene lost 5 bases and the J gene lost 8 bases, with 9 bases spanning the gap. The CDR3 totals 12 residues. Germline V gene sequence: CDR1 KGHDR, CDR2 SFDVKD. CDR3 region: CATSALSDEQFF. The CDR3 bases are TGTGCCACCAGTGCCCTGAGTGATGAGCAGTTCTTC.

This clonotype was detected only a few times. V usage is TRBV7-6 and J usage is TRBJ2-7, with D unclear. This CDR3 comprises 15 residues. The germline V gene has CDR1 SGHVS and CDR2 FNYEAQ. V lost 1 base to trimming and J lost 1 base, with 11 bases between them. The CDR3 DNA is TGTGCCAGCAGCTTAGAGTCACAGACGTCCTACGAGCAGTACTTC. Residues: CASSLESQTSYEQYF.

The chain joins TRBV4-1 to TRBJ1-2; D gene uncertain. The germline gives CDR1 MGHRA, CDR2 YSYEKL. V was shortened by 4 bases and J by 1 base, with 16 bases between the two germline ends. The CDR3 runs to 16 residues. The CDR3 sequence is CASSPSGSPSNYGYTF. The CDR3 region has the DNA TGCGCCAGCAGCCCATCCGGTTCTCCTAGTAACTATGGCTACACCTTC.

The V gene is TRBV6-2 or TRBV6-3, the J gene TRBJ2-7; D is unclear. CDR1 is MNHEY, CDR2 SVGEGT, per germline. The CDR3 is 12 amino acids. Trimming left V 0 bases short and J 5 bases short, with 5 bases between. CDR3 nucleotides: TGTGCCAGCAGTTACTCCCGTAACGAGCAGTACGTC. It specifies CASSYSRNEQYV.

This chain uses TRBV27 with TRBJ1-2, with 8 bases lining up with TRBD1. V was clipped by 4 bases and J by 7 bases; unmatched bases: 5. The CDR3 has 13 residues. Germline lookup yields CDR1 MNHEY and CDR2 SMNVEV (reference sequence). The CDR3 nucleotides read TGTGCCAGCAGTTCCTCCGACAGGGGTGGCTACACCTTC. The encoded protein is CASSSSDRGGYTF.

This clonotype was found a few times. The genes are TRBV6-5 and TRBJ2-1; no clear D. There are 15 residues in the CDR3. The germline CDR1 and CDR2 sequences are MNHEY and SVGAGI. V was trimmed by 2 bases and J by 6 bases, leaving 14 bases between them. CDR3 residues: CASSYAPVGFNEQFF. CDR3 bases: TGTGCCAGCAGTTACGCTCCTGTAGGTTTCAATGAGCAGTTCTTC.

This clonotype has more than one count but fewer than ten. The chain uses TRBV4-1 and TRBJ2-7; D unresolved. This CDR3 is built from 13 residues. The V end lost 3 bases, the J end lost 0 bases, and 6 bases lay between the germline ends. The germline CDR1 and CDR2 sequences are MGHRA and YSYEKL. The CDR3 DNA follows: TGCGCCAGCAGCCACGACATCTCCTACGAGCAGTACGTC. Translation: CASSHDISYEQYV.

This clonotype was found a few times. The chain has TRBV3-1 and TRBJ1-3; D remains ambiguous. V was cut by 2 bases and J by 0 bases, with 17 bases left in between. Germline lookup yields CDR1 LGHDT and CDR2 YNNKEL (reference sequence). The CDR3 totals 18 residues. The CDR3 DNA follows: TGTGCCAGCAGCCAAAAAATTCGGACTGGACCCTCTGGAAACACCATATATTTT. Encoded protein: CASSQKIRTGPSGNTIYF. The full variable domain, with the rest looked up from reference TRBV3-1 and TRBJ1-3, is DTAVSQTPKYLVTQMGNDKSIKCEQNLGHDTMYWYKQDSKKFLKIMFSYNNKELIINETVPNRFSPKSPDKAHLNLHINSLELGDSAVYFCASSQKIRTGPSGNTIYFGEGSWLTVV.

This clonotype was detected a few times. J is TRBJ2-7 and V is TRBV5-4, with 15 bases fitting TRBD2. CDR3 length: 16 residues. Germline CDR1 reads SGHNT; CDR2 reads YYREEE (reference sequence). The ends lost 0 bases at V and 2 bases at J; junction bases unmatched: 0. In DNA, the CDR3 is TGTGCCAGCAGCTTGGGGACTAGCGGGGGGGCCTACGAGCAGTACTTC. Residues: CASSLGTSGGAYEQYF.

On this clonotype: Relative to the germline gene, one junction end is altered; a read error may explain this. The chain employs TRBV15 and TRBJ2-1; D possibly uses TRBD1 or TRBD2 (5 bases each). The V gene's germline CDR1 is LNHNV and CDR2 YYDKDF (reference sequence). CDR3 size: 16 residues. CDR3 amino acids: CATSREVGTKYNEQFF. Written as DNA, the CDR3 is TGTGCCACCAGCCGAGAGGTAGGGACCAAATACAATGAGCAGTTCTTC.

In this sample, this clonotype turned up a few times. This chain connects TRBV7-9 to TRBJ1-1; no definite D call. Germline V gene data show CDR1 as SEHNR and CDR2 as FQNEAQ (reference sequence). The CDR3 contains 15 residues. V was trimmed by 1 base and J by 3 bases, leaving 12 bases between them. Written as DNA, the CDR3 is TGTGCCAGCAGCTTAGAAAGACTACGACACACTGAAGCTTTCTTT. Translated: CASSLERLRHTEAFF.

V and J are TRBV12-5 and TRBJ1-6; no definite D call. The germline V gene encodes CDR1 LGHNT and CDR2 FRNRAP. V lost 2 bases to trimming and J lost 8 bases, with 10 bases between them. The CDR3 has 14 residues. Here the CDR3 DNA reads TGTGCTAGTGGTTTGCCCCCACAGTATTCACCCCTCCACTTT. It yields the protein CASGLPPQYSPLHF.

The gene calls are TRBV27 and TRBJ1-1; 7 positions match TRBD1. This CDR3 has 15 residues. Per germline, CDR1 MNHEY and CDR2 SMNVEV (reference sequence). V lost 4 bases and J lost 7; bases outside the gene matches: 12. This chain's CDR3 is CASSSPTRTGLEAFF. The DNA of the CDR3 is TGTGCCAGCAGTTCCCCGACCAGGACAGGCCTTGAAGCTTTCTTT.

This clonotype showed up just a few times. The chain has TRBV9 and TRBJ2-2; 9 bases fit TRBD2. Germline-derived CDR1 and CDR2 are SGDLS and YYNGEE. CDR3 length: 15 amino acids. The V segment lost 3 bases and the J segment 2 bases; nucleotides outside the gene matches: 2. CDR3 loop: CASSERGVNTGELFF. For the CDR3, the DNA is TGTGCCAGCAGCGAGCGGGGGGTTAACACCGGGGAGCTGTTTTTT.